What follows are 13 T cell receptor beta chains derived from one specimen sequenced in a study of shared clonotypes between healthy human individuals. Terminally differentiated effector memory CD45RA+ cells were excluded from the naive CD8 cells, which were CD45RO-negative and positively selected for CCR7. Data came from immunoSEQ multiplex PCR; TCRdb stores just in-frame clones and leaves some out. This sample has 1.5 million to 2.5 million clones; about 95% occur once, and the top ten carry 1.2%. The sequencing input was naive CD8+ T cells sorted from blood. These receptors all come from a man aged 18 to 29 in good health.

Turning to this clone: Other DNA sequences in this sample translate to the same CDR3. The chain joins TRBV27 to TRBJ2-7, with D maybe TRBD1 (5 bases). V lost 5 bases and J 3 bases, leaving 11 bases between the germline ends. Germline assignment: CDR1 MNHEY and CDR2 SMNVEV (reference sequence). The CDR3 covers 13 residues. The CDR3 DNA is TGTGCCAGCAGTACCCAGGGTCTCTACGAGCAGTACTTC. Its protein is CASSTQGLYEQYF.

This rearrangement joins TRBV4-2 to TRBJ2-3; 8 bases line up with TRBD2. CDR1 and CDR2 (germline): LGHNA, YNFKEQ. Germline trimming cut 0 bases from V and 1 base from J; bases unmatched to any gene: 6. The CDR3 has 17 amino acids. The CDR3 region has the DNA TGTGCCAGCAGCCAAGAAGCCCAGACTAGCGGCACAGATACGCAGTATTTT. Translated, it gives CASSQEAQTSGTDTQYF.

This clone has a single count. V is TRBV7-9 and J is TRBJ2-1; 13 positions match TRBD2. J gave up 5 bases and V 5 bases, and 3 bases lay outside the gene matches. In germline, CDR1 is SEHNR, CDR2 FQNEAQ (reference sequence). The CDR3 length is 15 residues. CDR3 nucleotide sequence: TGTGCCAGCAGCCGGACTAGCGGGAGCCACAATGAGCAGTTCTTC. Translation gives CASSRTSGSHNEQFF.

The V gene is TRBV7-9, the J gene TRBJ1-6, with TRBD1 identical over 9 bases. The CDR3 consists of 15 residues. With 8 bases clipped from V and 5 bases from J, the junction kept 7 bases outside the gene matches. Germline-derived CDR1 and CDR2 are SEHNR and FQNEAQ (reference sequence). The CDR3 DNA reads as TGTGCCAGCTCTTCCGGGACAGGGAATAATTCACCCCTCCACTTT. This encodes CASSSGTGNNSPLHF. The full variable domain, with the rest looked up from reference TRBV7-9 and TRBJ1-6, is DTGVSQNPRHKITKRGQNVTFRCDPISEHNRLYWYRQTLGQGPEFLTYFQNEAQLEKSRLLSDRFSAERPKGSFSTLEIQRTEQGDSAMYLCASSSGTGNNSPLHFGNGTRLTVT.

The chain uses TRBV1 and TRBJ2-1; the listed D gene, TRBD2, was not tested against the DNA. TRBV1 is described as a pseudogene. The CDR3 extends over 16 amino acids. Written as DNA, the CDR3 is TGCACCAGCAGCCAATCCCGGGAGGCCCTAGGGAATGAGCAGTTCTTC. It yields the protein CTSSQSREALGNEQFF.

This chain joins TRBV30 and TRBJ2-7; the D is unclear. The V end was cut by 2 bases, the J end by 2 bases, with 4 bases between. The CDR3 loop spans 11 amino acids. Germline V gives CDR1 GTSNPN, CDR2 SVGIG (reference sequence). CDR3 sequence: CAWSSPYEQYF. CDR3 DNA sequence: TGTGCCTGGAGTTCTCCCTACGAGCAGTACTTC.

This sequence joins TRBV5-1 and TRBJ2-7; 16 bases match TRBD2. Per the germline V gene, CDR1 is SGHRS and CDR2 is YFSETQ. V was pared by 4 bases and J by 0 bases, with 7 bases of the junction left unmatched. The CDR3 spans 18 residues. Written as DNA, the CDR3 is TGCGCCAGCAGCAAGGGACTAGCGGGAGGGGCCTACTCCTACGAGCAGTACTTC. The encoded protein is CASSKGLAGGAYSYEQYF.

This clone was observed a single time. Other DNA sequences in the sample encode the same CDR3. This chain uses TRBV9 with TRBJ2-7, with D perhaps matching TRBD2 (6 bases). Between the trimmed V and J ends, which lost 0 bases and 7 bases, there was a span of 11 bases. Per the germline V gene, CDR1 is SGDLS and CDR2 is YYNGEE. The length of the CDR3 is 13 residues. The CDR3 spells CASSVDTSYEQYF. The CDR3 DNA sequence: TGTGCCAGCAGCGTAGACACTAGCTATGAGCAGTACTTC.

DNA of the CDR3: TGTGCCAGTAGTATAGATTGGGGGTTGATAAGCTCTGGGGCCAACGTCCTGACTTTC. Protein product: CASSIDWGLISSGANVLTF. The chain joins TRBV19 to TRBJ2-6, with D tentatively TRBD1 or TRBD2 (5 bases each). V dropped 0 bases and J dropped 0 bases, with 15 bases sitting between them. The CDR3 contains 19 residues. Germline CDR1 is LNHDA and CDR2 is SQIVND (reference sequence).

The table lists this clone with a few counts. At one boundary the junction diverges from the germline segment, which might be a read error. J is TRBJ1-6 and V is TRBV7-7; 7 bases fit TRBD1. Germline V gene lookup returns CDR1 SSHAT and CDR2 FNYEAQ (reference sequence). The CDR3 covers 18 residues. The CDR3 sequence: CASSFHRARGRIYSPLHF. CDR3 nucleotides: TGTGCTAGCAGCTTTCACCGTGCGAGGGGGCGTATTTATTCACCCCTCCACTTT.

The chain carries TRBV27 and TRBJ1-2, with D unresolved. Germline CDR1 is MNHEY and CDR2 is SMNVEV (reference sequence). This CDR3 is 15 amino acids long. The germline V and J ends were trimmed by 2 bases and 7 bases, with 17 bases remaining between them. DNA of the CDR3: TGTGCCAGCAGTTTAAGGTATCCAGGCGACCTTGGCTACACCTTC. As protein: CASSLRYPGDLGYTF.

The chain is built from TRBV6-6 and TRBJ2-1; possible D gene TRBD1, 5 bases. Trimming took off 5 bases at V and 3 bases at J, with 8 bases between the two ends. Germline V CDR1 and CDR2: MNHNY, SVGAGI (reference sequence). CDR3 length equals 13 residues. The CDR3 loop is CASSPDSYNEQFF. CDR3 coding DNA: TGTGCCAGCAGTCCCGACAGCTACAATGAGCAGTTCTTC.

The V and J genes are TRBV29-1 and TRBJ2-7; TRBD1 agrees at 7 bases. The CDR3 runs to 12 residues. The V and J ends lost 5 bases and 5 bases, in that order; junction bases with no gene match: 6. Germline V gene sequence: CDR1 SQVTM, CDR2 ANQGSEA. CDR3: CSVMQGGNEQYF. The CDR3 bases are TGCAGCGTTATGCAAGGGGGCAACGAGCAGTACTTC.